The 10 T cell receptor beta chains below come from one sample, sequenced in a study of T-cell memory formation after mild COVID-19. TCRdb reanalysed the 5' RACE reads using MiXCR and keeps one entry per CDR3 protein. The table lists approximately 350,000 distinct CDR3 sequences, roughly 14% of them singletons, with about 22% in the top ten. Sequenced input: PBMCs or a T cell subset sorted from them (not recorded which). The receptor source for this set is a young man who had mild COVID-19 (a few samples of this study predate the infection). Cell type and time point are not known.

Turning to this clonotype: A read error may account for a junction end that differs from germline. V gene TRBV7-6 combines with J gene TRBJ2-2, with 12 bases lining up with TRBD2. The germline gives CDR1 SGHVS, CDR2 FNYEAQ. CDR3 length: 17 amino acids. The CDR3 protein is CDSSSRLAGERVGELFF. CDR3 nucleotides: TGTGACAGCAGCTCCCGACTAGCGGGGGAAAGGGTCGGGGAGCTGTTTTTT.

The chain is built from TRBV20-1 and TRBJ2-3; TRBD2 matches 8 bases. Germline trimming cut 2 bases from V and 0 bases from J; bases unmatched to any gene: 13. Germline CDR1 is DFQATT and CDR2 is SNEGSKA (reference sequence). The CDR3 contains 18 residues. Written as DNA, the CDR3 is TGCAGTGCTAGATTACCCCAAGGGCGGGGGGCTAGCACAGATACGCAGTATTTT. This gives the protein CSARLPQGRGASTDTQYF.

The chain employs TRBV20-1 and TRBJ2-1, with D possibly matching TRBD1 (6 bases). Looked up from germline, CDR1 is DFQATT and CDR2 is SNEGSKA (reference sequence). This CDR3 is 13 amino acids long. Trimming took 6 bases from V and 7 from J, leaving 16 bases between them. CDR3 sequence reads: CSAYRPGVNEQFF. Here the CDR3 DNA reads TGCAGTGCCTACCGACCAGGGGTTAATGAGCAGTTCTTC.

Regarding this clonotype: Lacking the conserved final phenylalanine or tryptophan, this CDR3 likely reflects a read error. The CDR3 DNA follows: TGTGCCACCAGTGGTTGGTCCGGGGGCAGGGAGACCCAGTACTTA. Its translation: CATSGWSGGRETQYL. The chain carries TRBV24-1 and TRBJ2-5; tentatively, D is TRBD1 or TRBD2 (6 bases each). V lost 5 bases and J lost 5, with 17 bases in between. Germline lookup yields CDR1 KGHDR and CDR2 SFDVKD. The CDR3 spans 15 residues.

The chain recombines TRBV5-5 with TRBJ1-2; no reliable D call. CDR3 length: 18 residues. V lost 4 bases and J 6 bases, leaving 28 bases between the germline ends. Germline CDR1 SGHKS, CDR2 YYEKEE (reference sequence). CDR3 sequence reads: CASSRVATSPGMTNGYTF. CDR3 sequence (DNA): TGTGCCAGCAGCCGCGTGGCCACCTCCCCGGGCATGACAAATGGCTACACCTTC.

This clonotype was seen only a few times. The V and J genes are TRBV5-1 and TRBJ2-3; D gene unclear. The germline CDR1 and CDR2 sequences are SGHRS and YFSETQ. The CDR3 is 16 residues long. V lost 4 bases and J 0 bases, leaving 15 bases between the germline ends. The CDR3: CASSTGDAYSTDTQYF. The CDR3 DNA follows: TGCGCCAGCAGCACTGGAGACGCCTATAGCACAGATACGCAGTATTTT. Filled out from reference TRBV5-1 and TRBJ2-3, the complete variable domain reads KAGVTQTPRYLIKTRGQQVTLSCSPISGHRSVSWYQQTPGQGLQFLFEYFSETQRNKGNFPGRFSGRQFSNSRSEMNVSTLELGDSALYLCASSTGDAYSTDTQYFGPGTRLTVL.

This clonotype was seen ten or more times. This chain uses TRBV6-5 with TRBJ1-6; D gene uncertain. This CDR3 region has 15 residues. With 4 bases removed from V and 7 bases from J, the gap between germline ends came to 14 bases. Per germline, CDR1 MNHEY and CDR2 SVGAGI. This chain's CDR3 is CASSFKVRRNSPLHF. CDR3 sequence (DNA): TGTGCCAGCAGTTTTAAGGTCAGAAGGAATTCACCCCTCCACTTT.

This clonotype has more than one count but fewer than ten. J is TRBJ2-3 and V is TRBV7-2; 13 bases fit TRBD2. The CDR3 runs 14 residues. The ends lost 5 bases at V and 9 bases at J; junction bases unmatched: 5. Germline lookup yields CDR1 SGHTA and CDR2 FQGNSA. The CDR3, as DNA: TGTGCCAGCAGCGACCTGGGACTAGCGGGGACGCAGTATTTT. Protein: CASSDLGLAGTQYF.

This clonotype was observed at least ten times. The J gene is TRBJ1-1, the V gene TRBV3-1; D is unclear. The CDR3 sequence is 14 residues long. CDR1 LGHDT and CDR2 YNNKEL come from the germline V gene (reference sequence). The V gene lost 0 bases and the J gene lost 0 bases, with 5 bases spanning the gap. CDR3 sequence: CASSQDGVNTEAFF. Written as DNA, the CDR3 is TGTGCCAGCAGCCAAGATGGAGTGAACACTGAAGCTTTCTTT.

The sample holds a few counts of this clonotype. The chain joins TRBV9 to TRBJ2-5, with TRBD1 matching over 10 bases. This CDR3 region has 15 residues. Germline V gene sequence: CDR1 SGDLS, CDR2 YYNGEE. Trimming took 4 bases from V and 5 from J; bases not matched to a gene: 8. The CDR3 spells CASSKKGQGTETQYF. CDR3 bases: TGTGCCAGCAGCAAAAAGGGACAGGGGACGGAGACCCAGTACTTC. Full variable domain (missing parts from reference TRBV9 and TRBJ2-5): DSGVTQTPKHLITATGQRVTLRCSPRSGDLSVYWYQQSLDQGLQFLIQYYNGEERAKGNILERFSAQQFPDLHSELNLSSLELGDSALYFCASSKKGQGTETQYFGPGTRLLVL.